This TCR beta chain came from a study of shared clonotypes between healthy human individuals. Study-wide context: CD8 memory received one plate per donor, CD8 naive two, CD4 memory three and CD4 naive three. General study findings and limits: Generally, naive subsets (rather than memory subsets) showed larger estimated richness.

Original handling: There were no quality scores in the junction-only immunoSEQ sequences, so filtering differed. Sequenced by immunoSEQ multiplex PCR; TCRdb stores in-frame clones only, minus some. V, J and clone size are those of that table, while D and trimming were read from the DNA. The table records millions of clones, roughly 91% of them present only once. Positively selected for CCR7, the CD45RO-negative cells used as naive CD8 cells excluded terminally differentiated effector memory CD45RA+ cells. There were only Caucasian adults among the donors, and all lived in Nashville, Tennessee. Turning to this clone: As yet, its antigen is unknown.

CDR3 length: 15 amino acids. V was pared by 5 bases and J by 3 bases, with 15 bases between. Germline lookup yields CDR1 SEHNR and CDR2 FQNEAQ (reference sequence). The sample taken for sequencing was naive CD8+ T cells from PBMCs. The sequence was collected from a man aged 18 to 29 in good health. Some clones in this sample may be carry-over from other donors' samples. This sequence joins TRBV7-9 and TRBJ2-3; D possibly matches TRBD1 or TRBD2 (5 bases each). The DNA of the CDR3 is TGTGCCAGCAGCAATTCTGGGACGGCGACAGATACGCAGTATTTT. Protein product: CASSNSGTATDTQYF.